These T cell receptor beta chains were read from a single sample in a study of blood T cell repertoires in COVID-19. The assay was immunoSEQ multiplex PCR, and TCRdb's table has in-frame clones only and misses some. The table has about 180,000 clones, roughly 85% seen once; the top ten hold about 9.7%. The sample taken for sequencing was peripheral blood. All receptors come from a man in his fifties or sixties with active or convalescent COVID-19. The CDR3 runs from the conserved cysteine through the conserved F or W. Fields, in order: clone size, V gene, D gene, J gene, CDR3 protein, CDR3 DNA. The D gene is left open where the match is weak. Clone sizes are given selectively: once, few, many, or a class where the clone is expanded.

NA	TRBV5-1	NA	TRBJ2-1	CASSLTLARDEQFF	TGCGCCAGCAGCTTGACCCTAGCGCGGGATGAGCAGTTCTTC
NA	TRBV6-5	NA	TRBJ2-5	CASSSDPQETQYF	TGTGCCAGCAGCAGCGACCCCCAAGAGACCCAGTACTTC
NA	TRBV5-4	NA	TRBJ1-4	CASSFSGEKLFF	TGTGCCAGCAGCTTTTCAGGTGAAAAACTGTTTTTT
NA	TRBV7-9	NA	TRBJ1-1	CASSSMGLTEAFF	TGTGCCAGCAGCTCGATGGGCCTAACTGAAGCTTTCTTT
NA	TRBV21-1	NA	TRBJ1-4	CASAPGQGYEKLFF	TGTGCCAGCGCCCCGGGACAGGGATATGAAAAACTGTTTTTT
NA	TRBV30	TRBD2	TRBJ2-7	CAWSSLTSGYEQYF	TGTGCCTGGAGTAGTCTGACTAGCGGCTACGAGCAGTACTTC
NA	TRBV7-2	NA	TRBJ2-1	CASSLGSHSSYNEQFF	TGTGCCAGCAGCTTAGGCTCCCATAGCTCCTACAATGAGCAGTTCTTC
NA	TRBV7-9	NA	TRBJ2-1	CASSLLRGANNEQFF	TGTGCCAGCAGCTTATTACGGGGGGCGAACAATGAGCAGTTCTTC
NA	TRBV14	NA	TRBJ1-2	CASSQDIWGRYDGYTF	TGTGCCAGCAGCCAAGATATTTGGGGCAGATATGATGGCTACACCTTC
NA	TRBV5-4	NA	TRBJ2-5	CASSFVGVKTETQYF	TGTGCCAGCAGCTTTGTAGGGGTGAAGACGGAGACCCAGTACTTC
NA	TRBV4-3	NA	TRBJ1-2	CASSQDWGGIGYGYTF	TGCGCCAGCAGCCAAGATTGGGGAGGGATAGGCTATGGCTACACCTTC
few	TRBV5-1	NA	TRBJ2-7	CASSSQGLSHEQYF	TGCGCCAGCAGCTCTCAGGGGCTCTCCCACGAGCAGTACTTC
few	TRBV3-1/TRBV3-2	TRBD1	TRBJ1-6	CASSQGTGGSPLHF	TGTGCCAGCAGCCAGGGGACAGGCGGTTCACCCCTCCACTTT
NA	TRBV30	TRBD1	TRBJ2-6	CAWSQGQGNSGANVLTF	TGTGCCTGGAGTCAGGGACAGGGAAATTCTGGGGCCAACGTCCTGACTTTC
NA	TRBV12-3/TRBV12-4	NA	TRBJ1-1	CASAAGMWTEAFF	TGTGCCAGCGCTGCAGGGATGTGGACTGAAGCTTTCTTT
NA	TRBV7-9	NA	TRBJ1-5	CASSLGEGNQPQHF	TGTGCCAGCAGCTTAGGAGAAGGCAATCAGCCCCAGCATTTT
NA	TRBV18	NA	TRBJ2-2	CASSPPAGASGELFF	TGTGCCAGCTCACCACCCGCAGGGGCGTCCGGGGAGCTGTTTTTT
few	TRBV2	TRBD1	TRBJ1-4	CASSEGTGFNEKLFF	TGTGCCAGCAGTGAAGGGACAGGGTTTAATGAAAAACTGTTTTTT
NA	TRBV18	TRBD1	TRBJ2-7	CASSPPTGVREQYF	TGTGCCAGCTCCCCCCCCACAGGGGTTCGAGAGCAGTACTTC
NA	TRBV28	TRBD1	TRBJ1-2	CASSLSQGANYGYTF	TGTGCCAGCAGTTTATCCCAGGGGGCTAACTATGGCTACACCTTC
NA	TRBV5-1	TRBD2	TRBJ2-7	CASSSHGLAGGPGRDEQYF	TGCGCCAGCAGCTCCCACGGACTAGCGGGAGGGCCGGGGCGGGACGAGCAGTACTTC
NA	TRBV30	NA	TRBJ2-3	CAWSVGANTDTQYF	TGTGCCTGGAGCGTGGGAGCTAACACAGATACGCAGTATTTT
few	TRBV6-5	NA	TRBJ2-6	CASNQGTGANVLTF	TGTGCCAGCAACCAGGGGACCGGGGCCAACGTCCTGACTTTC
NA	TRBV3-1/TRBV3-2	TRBD1	TRBJ1-2	CASSHSVGTGVGYTF	TGTGCCAGCAGCCATTCTGTAGGGACAGGGGTTGGCTACACCTTC
once	TRBV18	TRBD1	TRBJ1-5	CASSPPGTGNNQPQHF	TGTGCCAGCTCACCACCGGGGACAGGGAACAATCAGCCCCAGCATTTT
few	TRBV2	NA	TRBJ2-2	CASRPDGVNTGELFF	TGTGCCAGCAGACCTGACGGAGTGAACACCGGGGAGCTGTTTTTT
NA	TRBV6-6	NA	TRBJ1-4	CASSPLGGGVSNEKLFF	TGTGCCAGCAGTCCGCTGGGGGGAGGTGTGTCTAATGAAAAACTGTTTTTT
NA	TRBV5-1	TRBD1	TRBJ2-7	CASTDRVGYEQYF	TGCGCCAGCACCGACAGGGTTGGGTACGAGCAGTACTTC
once	TRBV7-6	TRBD2	TRBJ2-1	CASSLKVAGLSNEQFF	TGTGCCAGCAGCTTAAAGGTAGCGGGCTTAAGCAATGAGCAGTTCTTC
NA	TRBV2	TRBD1	TRBJ1-6	CASSEARTGPSPLHF	TGTGCCAGCAGTGAAGCTAGGACAGGGCCATCACCCCTCCACTTT
NA	TRBV10-1	NA	TRBJ2-5	CASSESGGRGETQYF	TGCGCCAGCAGTGAGTCAGGAGGGAGAGGCGAGACCCAGTACTTC
NA	TRBV21-1	NA	TRBJ2-3	CASSSRKRQSGADTQYF	TGTGCCAGCAGCTCAAGGAAAAGACAGAGTGGTGCAGATACGCAGTATTTT
NA	TRBV7-2	TRBD1	TRBJ1-2	CASSLRVLRQGITNYGYTF	TGTGCCAGCAGCTTAAGGGTTCTGCGACAGGGGATAACAAACTATGGCTACACCTTC
NA	TRBV15	TRBD2	TRBJ2-1	CATSRGLAGALEQFF	TGTGCCACCAGCAGAGGGCTAGCGGGGGCCCTTGAGCAGTTCTTC
NA	TRBV5-1	NA	TRBJ2-1	CASSLSRLDEQFF	TGCGCCAGCAGCTTAAGTAGACTAGATGAGCAGTTCTTC
few	TRBV5-1	NA	TRBJ1-5	CASSLGAGGNQPQHF	TGCGCCAGCAGCTTGGGGGCAGGAGGAAATCAGCCCCAGCATTTT
NA	TRBV2	TRBD1	TRBJ1-2	CASSSEQGYGYTF	TGTGCCAGCAGTTCGGAACAGGGGTACGGCTACACCTTC
NA	TRBV7-9	TRBD1	TRBJ2-2	CASSRGTGITGELFF	TGTGCCAGCAGCCGGGGGACAGGGATTACCGGGGAGCTGTTTTTT
NA	TRBV19	TRBD1	TRBJ2-2	CASSIGGTGVYTGELFF	TGTGCCAGTAGTATAGGTGGGACAGGGGTGTACACCGGGGAGCTGTTTTTT
NA	TRBV11-3	NA	TRBJ2-3	CASSLGGQSTDTQYF	TGTGCCAGCAGCTTAGGGGGACAATCCACAGATACGCAGTATTTT
NA	TRBV11-2	TRBD1	TRBJ2-1	CASSLDLRLQGGDTNEQFF	TGTGCCAGCAGCTTAGATCTTAGGCTACAGGGGGGAGATACAAATGAGCAGTTCTTC
NA	TRBV7-9	NA	TRBJ1-4	CASSPTALEEGGEKLFF	TGTGCCAGCAGTCCAACCGCCCTTGAGGAAGGTGGCGAAAAACTGTTTTTT